This T cell receptor (beta chain) was recorded in a study of preoperative IRX-2 immunotherapy in early breast cancer. This CDR3 is built from 17 residues. Trimming cost V 2 bases and J 9 bases; bases outside gene matches: 11. Germline values: CDR1 SGHRS, CDR2 YFSETQ. Clones were sequenced by immunoSEQ multiplex PCR, and TCRdb holds only the in-frame ones, with some missing. This sample yields 35,000 to 45,000 clones, of which about four fifths are seen a single time; around 1.4% belongs to the top ten. The treatment was: preoperative locoregional IRX-2 cytokine immunotherapy. Patients received preoperative, locoregional IRX-2 cytokine immunotherapy in a phase Ib study.

The sample was lymph node tissue, taken after IRX-2 immunotherapy. The V gene is TRBV5-1, the J gene TRBJ2-1; 13 nucleotides align to TRBD2. This TCR was sampled from a human donor with breast cancer. This CDR3 reads CASSFSLLAGGQGEQFF. The CDR3 DNA follows: TGCGCCAGCAGCTTCTCATTACTAGCGGGGGGGCAGGGTGAGCAGTTCTTC.